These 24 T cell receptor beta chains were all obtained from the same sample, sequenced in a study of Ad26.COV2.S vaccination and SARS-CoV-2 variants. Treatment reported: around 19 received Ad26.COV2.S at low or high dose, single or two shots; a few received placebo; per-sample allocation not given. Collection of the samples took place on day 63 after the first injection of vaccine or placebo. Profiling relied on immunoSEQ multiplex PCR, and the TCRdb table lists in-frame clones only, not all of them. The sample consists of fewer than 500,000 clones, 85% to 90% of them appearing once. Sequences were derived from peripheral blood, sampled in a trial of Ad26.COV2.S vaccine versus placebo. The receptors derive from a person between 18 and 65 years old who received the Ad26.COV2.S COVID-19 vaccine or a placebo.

The CDR3 region has the DNA TGTGCCACCAGCAGCAGTCCAGCGGGCTCCTACAATGAGCAGTTCTTC. This codes for CATSSSPAGSYNEQFF. The chain couples TRBV15 to TRBJ2-1; weak D call: TRBD2 (6 bases). The CDR3 is made up of 16 amino acids. V was cut by 3 bases and J by 0 bases, with 12 bases left in between. Germline V gives CDR1 LNHNV, CDR2 YYDKDF (reference sequence).

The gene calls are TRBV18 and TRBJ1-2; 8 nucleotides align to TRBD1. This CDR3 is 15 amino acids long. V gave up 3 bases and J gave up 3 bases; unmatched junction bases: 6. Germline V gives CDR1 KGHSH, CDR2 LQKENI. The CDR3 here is CASSPGTGGDYGYTF. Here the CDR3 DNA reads TGTGCCAGCTCACCCGGGACAGGTGGGGACTATGGCTACACCTTC.

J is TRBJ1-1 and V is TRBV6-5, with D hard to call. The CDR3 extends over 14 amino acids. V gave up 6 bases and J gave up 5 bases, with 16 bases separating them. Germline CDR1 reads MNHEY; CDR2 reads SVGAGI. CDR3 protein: CASSPERRRTEAFF. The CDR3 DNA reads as TGTGCCAGCAGCCCCGAGAGGAGGAGAACTGAAGCTTTCTTT.

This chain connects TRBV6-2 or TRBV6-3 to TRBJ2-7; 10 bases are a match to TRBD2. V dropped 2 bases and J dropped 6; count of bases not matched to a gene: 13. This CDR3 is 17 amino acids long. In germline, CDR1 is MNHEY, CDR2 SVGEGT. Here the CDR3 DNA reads TGTGCCAGCAGTTACCCTTTAACTAGCGGGGCCCCTTCCGAGCAGTACGTC. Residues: CASSYPLTSGAPSEQYV.

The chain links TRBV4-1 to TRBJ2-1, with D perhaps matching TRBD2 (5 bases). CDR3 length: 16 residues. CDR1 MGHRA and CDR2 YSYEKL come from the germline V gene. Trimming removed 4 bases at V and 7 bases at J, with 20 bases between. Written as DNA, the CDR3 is TGCGCCAGCAGCCCCACTCCCCGGACTTATTATAATGAGCAGTTCTTC. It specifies CASSPTPRTYYNEQFF.

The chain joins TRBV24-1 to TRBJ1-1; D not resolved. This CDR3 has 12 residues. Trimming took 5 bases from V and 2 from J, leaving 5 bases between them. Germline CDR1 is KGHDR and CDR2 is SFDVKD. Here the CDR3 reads CATSAGNTEAFF. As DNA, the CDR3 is TGTGCCACCAGTGCAGGAAACACTGAAGCTTTCTTT.

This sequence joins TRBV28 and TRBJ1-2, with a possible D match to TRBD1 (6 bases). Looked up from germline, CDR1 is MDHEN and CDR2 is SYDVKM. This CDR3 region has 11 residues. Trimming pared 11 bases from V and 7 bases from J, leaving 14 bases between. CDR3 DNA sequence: TGTGCCGCCGGGGGCCGTATTGGCTACACCTTC. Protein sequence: CAAGGRIGYTF.

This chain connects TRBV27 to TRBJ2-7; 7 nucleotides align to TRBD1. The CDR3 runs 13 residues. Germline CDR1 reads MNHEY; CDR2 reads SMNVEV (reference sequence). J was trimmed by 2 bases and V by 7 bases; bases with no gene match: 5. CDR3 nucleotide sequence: TGTGCCAGCAAGAGACAGGGACCCTACGAGCAGTACGTC. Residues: CASKRQGPYEQYV.

CDR3 sequence (DNA): TGTGCCAGCAGCTTAAACTGGGCACAGAGGGATGAGCAGTTCTTC. This gives the protein CASSLNWAQRDEQFF. The chain links TRBV7-3 to TRBJ2-1; weak D call: TRBD2 (5 bases). Germline lookup yields CDR1 SGHTA and CDR2 FQGTGA. The ends were cut back, 1 base at V and 8 bases at J, with 15 bases in the middle. The CDR3 covers 15 residues.

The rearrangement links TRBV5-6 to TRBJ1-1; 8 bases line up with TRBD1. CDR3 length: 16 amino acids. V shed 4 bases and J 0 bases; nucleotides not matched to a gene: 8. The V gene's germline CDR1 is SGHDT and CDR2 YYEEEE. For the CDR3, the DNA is TGTGCCAGCAGCACCTGGACAGGGAATATGAACACTGAAGCTTTCTTT. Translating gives CASSTWTGNMNTEAFF.

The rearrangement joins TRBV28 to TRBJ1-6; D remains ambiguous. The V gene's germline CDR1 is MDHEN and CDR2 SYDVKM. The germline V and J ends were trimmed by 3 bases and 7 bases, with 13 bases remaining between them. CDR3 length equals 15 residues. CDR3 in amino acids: CASSLVPHSNSPLHF. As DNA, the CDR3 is TGTGCCAGCAGTTTGGTGCCCCACTCAAATTCACCCCTCCACTTT.

CDR3 bases: TGTGCCAGCAGCCCCCCCGGGGAAGAGCAGTTCTTC. It is translated as CASSPPGEEQFF. This chain links TRBV3-1 (or the pseudogene TRBV3-2) with TRBJ2-1; TRBD2 might be the D (5 bases). The V gene lost 4 bases and the J gene lost 10 bases, with 11 bases spanning the gap. Germline V lookup: CDR1 LGHDT, CDR2 YNNKEL (reference sequence). The CDR3 contains 12 residues.

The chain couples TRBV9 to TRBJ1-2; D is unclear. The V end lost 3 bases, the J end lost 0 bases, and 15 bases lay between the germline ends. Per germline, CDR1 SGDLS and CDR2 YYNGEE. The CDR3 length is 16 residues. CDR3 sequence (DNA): TGTGCCAGCAGCGCCTCAGGACGGGGAGCTAACTATGGCTACACCTTC. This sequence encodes CASSASGRGANYGYTF.

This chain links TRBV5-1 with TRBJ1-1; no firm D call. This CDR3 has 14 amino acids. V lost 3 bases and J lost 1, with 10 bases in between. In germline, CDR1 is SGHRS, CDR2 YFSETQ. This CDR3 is CASSSLFGNTEAFF. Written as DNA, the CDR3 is TGCGCCAGCAGCTCCCTTTTTGGGAACACTGAAGCTTTCTTT.

CDR3 residues: CASSLGLADSSYNEQFF. Here the CDR3 DNA reads TGCGCCAGCAGCTTGGGACTAGCGGACAGCTCCTACAATGAGCAGTTCTTC. The chain couples TRBV5-1 to TRBJ2-1, with 9 positions matching TRBD2. This CDR3 has 17 residues. The V gene's germline CDR1 is SGHRS and CDR2 YFSETQ. The V and J ends lost 0 bases and 0 bases, in that order; junction bases with no gene match: 4.

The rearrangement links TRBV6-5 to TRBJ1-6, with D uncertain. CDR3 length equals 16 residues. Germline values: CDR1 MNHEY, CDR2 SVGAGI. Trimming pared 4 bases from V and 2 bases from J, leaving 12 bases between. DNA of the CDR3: TGTGCCAGCAGTTTACTCCGGAGGGCCTATAATTCACCCCTCCACTTT. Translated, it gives CASSLLRRAYNSPLHF.

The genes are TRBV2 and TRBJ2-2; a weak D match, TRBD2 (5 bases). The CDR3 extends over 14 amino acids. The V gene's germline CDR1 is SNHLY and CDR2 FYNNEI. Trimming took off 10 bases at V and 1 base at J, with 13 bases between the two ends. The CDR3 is CAMTRGMNTGELFF. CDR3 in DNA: TGTGCCATGACTCGGGGAATGAACACCGGGGAGCTGTTTTTT. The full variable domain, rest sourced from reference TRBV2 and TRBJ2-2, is EPEVTQTPSHQVTQMGQEVILRCVPISNHLYFYWYRQILGQKVEFLVSFYNNEISEKSEIFDDQFSVERPDGSNFTLKIRSTKLEDSAMYFCAMTRGMNTGELFFGEGSRLTVL.

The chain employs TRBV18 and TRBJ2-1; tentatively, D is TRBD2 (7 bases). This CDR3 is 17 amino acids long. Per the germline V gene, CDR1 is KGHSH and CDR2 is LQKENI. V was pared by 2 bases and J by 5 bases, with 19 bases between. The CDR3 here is CASSPTGGGSFHNEQFF. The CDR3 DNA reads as TGTGCCAGCTCACCAACCGGGGGCGGGAGTTTCCACAATGAGCAGTTCTTC.

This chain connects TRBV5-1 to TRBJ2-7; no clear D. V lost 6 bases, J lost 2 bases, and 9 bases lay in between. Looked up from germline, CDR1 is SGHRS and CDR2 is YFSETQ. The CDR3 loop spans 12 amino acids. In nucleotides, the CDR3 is TGCGCCAGCAATCAAAGTCCCTACGAGCAGTACTTC. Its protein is CASNQSPYEQYF. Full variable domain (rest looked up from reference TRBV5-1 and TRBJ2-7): KAGVTQTPRYLIKTRGQQVTLSCSPISGHRSVSWYQQTPGQGLQFLFEYFSETQRNKGNFPGRFSGRQFSNSRSEMNVSTLELGDSALYLCASNQSPYEQYFGPGTRLTVT.

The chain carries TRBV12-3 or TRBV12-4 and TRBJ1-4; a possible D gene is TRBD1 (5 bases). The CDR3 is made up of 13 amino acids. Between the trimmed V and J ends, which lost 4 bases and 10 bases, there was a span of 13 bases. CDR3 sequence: CASSYRPGRKLFF. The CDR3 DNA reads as TGTGCCAGCAGTTACAGGCCCGGACGAAAACTGTTTTTT.

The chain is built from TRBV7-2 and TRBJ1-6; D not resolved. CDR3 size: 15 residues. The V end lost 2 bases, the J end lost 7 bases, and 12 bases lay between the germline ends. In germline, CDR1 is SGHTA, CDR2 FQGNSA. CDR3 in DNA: TGTGCCAGCAGCTTATTCCGCAGGACGAATTCACCCCTCCACTTT. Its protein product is CASSLFRRTNSPLHF.

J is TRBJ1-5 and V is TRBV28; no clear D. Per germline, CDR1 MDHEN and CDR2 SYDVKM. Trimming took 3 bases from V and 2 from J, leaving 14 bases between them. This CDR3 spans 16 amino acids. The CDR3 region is CASSFQAGMGNQPQHF. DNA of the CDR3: TGTGCCAGCAGTTTCCAGGCGGGGATGGGCAATCAGCCCCAGCATTTT.

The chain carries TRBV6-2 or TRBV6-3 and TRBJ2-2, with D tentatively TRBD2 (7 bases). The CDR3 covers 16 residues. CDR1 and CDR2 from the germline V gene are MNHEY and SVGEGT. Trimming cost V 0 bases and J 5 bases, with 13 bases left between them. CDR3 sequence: CASSYSGGRNTGELFF. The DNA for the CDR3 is TGTGCCAGCAGTTACTCCGGGGGGCGAAATACCGGGGAGCTGTTTTTT.

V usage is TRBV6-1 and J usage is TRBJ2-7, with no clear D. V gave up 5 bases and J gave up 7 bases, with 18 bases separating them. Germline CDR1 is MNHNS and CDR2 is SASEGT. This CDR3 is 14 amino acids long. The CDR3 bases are TGTGCCAGCAGTTATATTCTGGGCCTGGGGGAGCAGTACGTC. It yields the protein CASSYILGLGEQYV.